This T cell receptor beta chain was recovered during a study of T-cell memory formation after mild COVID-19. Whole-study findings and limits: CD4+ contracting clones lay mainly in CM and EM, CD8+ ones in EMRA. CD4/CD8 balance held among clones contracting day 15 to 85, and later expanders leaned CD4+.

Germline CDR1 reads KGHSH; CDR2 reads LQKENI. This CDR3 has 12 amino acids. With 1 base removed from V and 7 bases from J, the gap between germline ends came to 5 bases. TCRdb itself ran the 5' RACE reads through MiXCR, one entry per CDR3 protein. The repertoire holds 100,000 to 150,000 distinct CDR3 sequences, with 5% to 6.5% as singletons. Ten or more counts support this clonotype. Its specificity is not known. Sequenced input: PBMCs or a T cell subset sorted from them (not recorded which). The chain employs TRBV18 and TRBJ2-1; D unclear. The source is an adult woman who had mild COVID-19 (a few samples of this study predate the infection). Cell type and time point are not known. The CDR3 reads CASSPQRNEQFF. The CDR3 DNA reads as TGTGCCAGCTCACCACAGAGAAATGAGCAGTTCTTC.